The entry below describes one TCR beta chain. What it recognizes is unknown. There were TCR beta CDR3 regions amplified from RNA transcripts. Researchers ran a first-round RT-PCR on the TCR CDR3 using the HTBI primer set. TCRdb reanalysed the multiplex PCR reads using MiXCR and keeps one entry per CDR3 protein. The table has hundreds of thousands of distinct CDR3 sequences, over 35% seen once; the top ten hold 8.9%. This sample is drawn from a study of T cells in Graves' hyperthyroidism and ophthalmopathy. At the level of the study: Peripheral blood was acquired at first diagnosis, ahead of any therapy whatsoever. Notes on the study in general: Most thyroid clonotypes expanded above 0.001 were also detected in blood.

Exclusion of a patient resulted from uncontrolled infection, other autoimmune disease, pregnancy or lactation. Germline lookup yields CDR1 SGHRS and CDR2 YFSETQ. The length of the CDR3 is 16 residues. V was cut by 3 bases and J by 2 bases, with 17 bases left in between. This receptor was obtained from a man aged 18 to 30 with Graves' hyperthyroidism. The specimen sequenced was blood. This sequence joins TRBV5-1 and TRBJ1-1; D call uncertain. This CDR3 reads CASSSPDGIKNTEAFF. The DNA for the CDR3 is TGCGCCAGCAGCTCGCCGGATGGTATTAAAAACACTGAAGCTTTCTTT.